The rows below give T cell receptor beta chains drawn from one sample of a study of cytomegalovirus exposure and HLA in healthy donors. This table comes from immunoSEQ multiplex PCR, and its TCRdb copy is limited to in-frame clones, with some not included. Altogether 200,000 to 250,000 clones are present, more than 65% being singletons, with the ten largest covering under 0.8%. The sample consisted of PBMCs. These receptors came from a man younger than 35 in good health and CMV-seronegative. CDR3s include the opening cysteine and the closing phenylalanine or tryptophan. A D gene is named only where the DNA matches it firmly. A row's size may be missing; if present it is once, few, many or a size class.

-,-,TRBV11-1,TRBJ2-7,TGTGCCAGCAGCTCCCTCGTCCTGTACGAGCAGTACTTC,CASSSLVLYEQYF
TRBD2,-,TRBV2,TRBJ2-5,TGTGCCAGCAGGGGCGGGAGGGCCGGAGAGACCCAGTACTTC,CASRGGRAGETQYF
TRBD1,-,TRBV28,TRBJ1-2,TGTGCCAGCAGTTCTGCCCACAGGGGGGACTATGGCTACACCTTC,CASSSAHRGDYGYTF
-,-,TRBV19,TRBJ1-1,TGTGCCAGTAGTACAATCCAGGGGTTTGGGACCACTGAAGCTTTCTTT,CASSTIQGFGTTEAFF
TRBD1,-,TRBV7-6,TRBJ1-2,TGTTTGGTTGGGGACAGGGAGTATGGCTACACCTTC,CLVGDREYGYTF
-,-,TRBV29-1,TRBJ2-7,TGCAGCGTTGATAGCCCCGCGCACGAGCAGTACTTC,CSVDSPAHEQYF
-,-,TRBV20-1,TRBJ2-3,TGCAGTGCTAGAGGGCCCCATACGCAGTATTTT,CSARGPHTQYF
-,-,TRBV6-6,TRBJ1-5,TGTGCCAGCAGTTACCCTCCGCGCGGGCCCAATCAGCCCCAGCATTTT,CASSYPPRGPNQPQHF
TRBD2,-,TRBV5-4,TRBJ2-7,TGTGCCAGCAGCTCACCCCCAGGGAGGGACGAGCAGTACTTC,CASSSPPGRDEQYF
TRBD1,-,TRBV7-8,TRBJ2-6,TGTGCCAGCAGCTTAAAGTTCCTCGGGACAGGGTCTTTCTCTGGGGCCAACGTCCTGACTTTC,CASSLKFLGTGSFSGANVLTF
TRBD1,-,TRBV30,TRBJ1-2,TGTGCCTGGGTGGACAGGGGCATAGGCTATGGCTACACCTTC,CAWVDRGIGYGYTF
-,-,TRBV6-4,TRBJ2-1,TGTGCCAGCAGTGACTCTGCAGTCCTGTCCTACAATGAGCAGTTCTTC,CASSDSAVLSYNEQFF
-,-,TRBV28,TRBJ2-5,TGTGCCAGCAGTTTATTGCAGGGAGGAGAGACCCAGTACTTC,CASSLLQGGETQYF
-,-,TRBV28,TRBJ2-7,TGTGCCAGCAGTTCCGGGGTGGACTACGAGCAGTACTTC,CASSSGVDYEQYF
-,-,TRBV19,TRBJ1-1,TGTGCCAGTAGTCCCCCCCGTAAGAACACTGAAGCTTTCTTT,CASSPPRKNTEAFF
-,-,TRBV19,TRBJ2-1,TGTGCCAGTAGTAGCAGGACGGAGGTCAGAAATGAGCAGTTCTTC,CASSSRTEVRNEQFF
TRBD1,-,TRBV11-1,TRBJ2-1,TGTGCCAGCAGCCAACTGGACAGGGGGGAGTTCTTC,CASSQLDRGEFF
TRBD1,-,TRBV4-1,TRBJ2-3,TGCGCCAGCAGCCACTGGGCAGGGGGCGCCGATACGCAGTATTTT,CASSHWAGGADTQYF
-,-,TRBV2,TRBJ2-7,TGTGCCAGCAGTGATCCCCAGATCTACGAGCAGTACTTC,CASSDPQIYEQYF
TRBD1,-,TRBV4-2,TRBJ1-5,TGTGCCAGCAGCCAAGAACAGGGGGCTTACTTCAATCAGCCCCAGCATTTT,CASSQEQGAYFNQPQHF
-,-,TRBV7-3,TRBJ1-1,TGTGCCAGCAGCTTAGGGGGGCGGGGGATGAACACTGAAGCTTTCTTT,CASSLGGRGMNTEAFF
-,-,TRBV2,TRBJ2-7,TGTGCCAGCAGAGCCCGGGACACCTTCTACGAGCAGTACTTC,CASRARDTFYEQYF
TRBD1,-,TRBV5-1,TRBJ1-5,TGCGCCAGCAGCCCTCAGGGGGCGGGACAGCCCCAGCATTTT,CASSPQGAGQPQHF
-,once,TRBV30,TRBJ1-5,TGTGCCTGGAGCTCCAGGGGAATTCAGCCCCAGCATTTT,CAWSSRGIQPQHF
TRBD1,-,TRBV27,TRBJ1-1,TGTGCCAGCAGTCGACAGGGTTTTGATGAAGCTTTCTTT,CASSRQGFDEAFF
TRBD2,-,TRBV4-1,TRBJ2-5,TGCGCCAGCAGCCACGGGGGGTGGAAGGAGACCCAGTACTTC,CASSHGGWKETQYF
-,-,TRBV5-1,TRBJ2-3,TGCGCCAGCAGCTTGGATCAAGGGAGAACAGATACGCAGTATTTT,CASSLDQGRTDTQYF
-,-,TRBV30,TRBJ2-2,TGTGCCTGGAGTTTAGGGGAGCTGTTTTTT,CAWSLGELFF
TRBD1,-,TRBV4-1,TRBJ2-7,TGCGCCAGCAGCCAAGCGACAGGGCGCTCCTACGAGCAGTACTTC,CASSQATGRSYEQYF
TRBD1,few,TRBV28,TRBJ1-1,TGTGCCAGCAGTTTAACAGGGGGCGGGATGGCTTTCTTT,CASSLTGGGMAFF
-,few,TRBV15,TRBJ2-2,TGTGCCACCAGCAGATTACCGGGAGAGGGGACCGGGGAGCTGTTTTTT,CATSRLPGEGTGELFF
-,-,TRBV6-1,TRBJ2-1,TGTGCCAGCAGTGGGGGACACCCCTCCTACAATGAGCAGTTCTTC,CASSGGHPSYNEQFF
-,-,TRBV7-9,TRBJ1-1,TGTGCCAGCAGCCAACAGGGCTTGGACACTGAAGCTTTCTTT,CASSQQGLDTEAFF
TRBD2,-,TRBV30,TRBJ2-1,TGTGCCTGGAGTGCGACTAGCGGGAGCACCTACAATGAGCAGTTCTTC,CAWSATSGSTYNEQFF
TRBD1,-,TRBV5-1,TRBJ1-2,TGCGCCAGCAGCTTGGCACCGACAGGGGAAGATGGCTACACCTTC,CASSLAPTGEDGYTF
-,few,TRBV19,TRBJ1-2,TGTGCCAGTAGTATAGGGCCCCTCTCCTATGGCTACACCTTC,CASSIGPLSYGYTF
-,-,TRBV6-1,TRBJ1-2,TGTGCCAGCAGTGAAAGCGGCAGGTATGGCTACACCTTC,CASSESGRYGYTF
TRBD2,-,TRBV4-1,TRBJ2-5,TGCGCCAGCAGCCGAAGACTAGCGGGGGAGGGAACCGACCAGTACTTC,CASSRRLAGEGTDQYF
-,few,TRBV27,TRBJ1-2,TGTGCCAGCAGTGTGGACAGAAACTATGGCTACACCTTC,CASSVDRNYGYTF
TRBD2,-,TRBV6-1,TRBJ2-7,TGTGCCAGCGGGAGGGGCCCCTACGAGCAGTACTTC,CASGRGPYEQYF
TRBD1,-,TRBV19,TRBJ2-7,TGTGCCAGTGGACAGGGGGCTGATTACGAGCAGTACTTC,CASGQGADYEQYF
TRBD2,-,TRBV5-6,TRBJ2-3,TGTGCCAGCAGCTTAAGGCGGACTAGCAGCACAGATACGCAGTATTTT,CASSLRRTSSTDTQYF
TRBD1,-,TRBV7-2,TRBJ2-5,TGTGCCAGCAGCTCCCGGACAGGGCCCTTTGAGACCCAGTACTTC,CASSSRTGPFETQYF
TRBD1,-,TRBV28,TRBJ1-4,TGTGCCAGCAGTCCCGGGACAGGGCATGAAAAACTGTTTTTT,CASSPGTGHEKLFF
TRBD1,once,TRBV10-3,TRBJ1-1,TGTGCCATCAGTGATCCCAGACAGGGGCGAACTGAAGCTTTCTTT,CAISDPRQGRTEAFF
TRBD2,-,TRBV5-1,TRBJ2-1,TGCGCCAGCAGCTTGGAAGGACTAGCGGGAGCTAATGAGCAGTTCTTC,CASSLEGLAGANEQFF
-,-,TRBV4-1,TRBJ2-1,TGCGCCAGCAGCCCGACTAGTTTCCCCTACAATGAGCAGTTCTTC,CASSPTSFPYNEQFF
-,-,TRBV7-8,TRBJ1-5,TGTGCCAGCAGCTTAAGGTGGCCGGGAAGCAATCAGCCCCAGCATTTT,CASSLRWPGSNQPQHF
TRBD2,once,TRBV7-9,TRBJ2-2,TGTGCCAGCAGCCCTGGGACTAGCGACGTAGTCGCCGGGGAGCTGTTTTTT,CASSPGTSDVVAGELFF
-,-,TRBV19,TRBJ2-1,TGTGCCAGTAGTATTGGCTTGGATGAGCAGTTCTTC,CASSIGLDEQFF
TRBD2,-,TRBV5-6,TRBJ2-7,TGTGCCAGCAGCTTGTGGGGGGGTAGTTACGAGCAGTACTTC,CASSLWGGSYEQYF
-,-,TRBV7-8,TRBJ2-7,TGTGCCAGCAGCTTAATACCGGACAGTTCCTACGAGCAGTACTTC,CASSLIPDSSYEQYF
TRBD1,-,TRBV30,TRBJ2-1,TGTGCCTGGAGCGACAGGGCCTACAATGAGCAGTTCTTC,CAWSDRAYNEQFF
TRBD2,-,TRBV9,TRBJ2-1,TGTGCCAGCAGCCCCCGGGTAGCGGGAACCGTTGTCGGCGAGCAGTTCTTC,CASSPRVAGTVVGEQFF
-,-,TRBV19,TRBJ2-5,TGTGCCAGTAGTACGACAGTTCAAGAGACCCAGTACTTC,CASSTTVQETQYF
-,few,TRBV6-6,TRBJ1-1,TGTGCCAGCAGCCAAGAAGGGGTTAACACTGAAGCTTTCTTT,CASSQEGVNTEAFF
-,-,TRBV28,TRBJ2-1,TGTGCCAGCAGTTTATGGGACTTGGGCCATGAGCAGTTCTTC,CASSLWDLGHEQFF